The 11 T cell receptor beta chains given below trace back to one sample, sequenced in a study of radiation and T cells in renal cell carcinoma. As to time point: blood 2 weeks post-SBRT. This sample's treatment: 15 Gy SBRT to primary tumor, nephrectomy 4 weeks later. Here immunoSEQ multiplex PCR was the method, and the copy in TCRdb shows in-frame clones only, minus some. In the table there are about 130,000 clones, around 81% of which are singletons. The specimen was blood, collected from a patient whose treatment included radiotherapy and nephrectomy. These receptors were taken from a man over 45 with renal cell carcinoma.

This clone has ten or more counts. The chain carries TRBV6-5 and TRBJ1-1; D is ambiguous. V dropped 4 bases and J dropped 3 bases, with 12 bases sitting between them. This CDR3 is built from 14 residues. Germline-derived CDR1 and CDR2 are MNHEY and SVGAGI. The CDR3 reads CASSFLSGDTEAFF. The CDR3 coding sequence is TGTGCCAGCAGTTTCCTCAGTGGGGACACTGAAGCTTTCTTT.

The gene calls are TRBV30 and TRBJ1-4; 8 bases map to TRBD1. Germline trimming cut 2 bases from V and 3 bases from J; bases unmatched to any gene: 2. Germline V gives CDR1 GTSNPN, CDR2 SVGIG (reference sequence). This CDR3 spans 14 amino acids. The CDR3 spells CAWSRDRSNEKLFF. CDR3 DNA sequence: TGTGCCTGGAGTCGGGACAGGTCTAATGAAAAACTGTTTTTT.

This clone qualifies as medium-sized. In DNA, the CDR3 is TGCGCCAGCAGCCAAGATTGGGGGGGGGCCTACAATGAGCAGTTCTTC. Its translation: CASSQDWGGAYNEQFF. The chain combines TRBV4-1 with TRBJ2-1; 7 nucleotides agree with TRBD2. Germline V gene lookup returns CDR1 MGHRA and CDR2 YSYEKL. The CDR3 runs to 16 residues. The junction had 4 bases not matched to a gene; V was cut back by 0 bases and J by 2 bases.

The CDR3 loop is CASSLTRQGAHEQYF. CDR3 sequence (DNA): TGTGCCAGCAGCTTAACGAGACAGGGGGCCCACGAGCAGTACTTC. This chain connects TRBV7-9 to TRBJ2-7; 10 bases match TRBD1. Trimming cost V 2 bases and J 5 bases; bases outside gene matches: 6. The length of the CDR3 is 15 residues. The germline CDR1 and CDR2 sequences are SEHNR and FQNEAQ (reference sequence).

The chain has TRBV30 and TRBJ1-3; 12 nucleotides align to TRBD1. V lost 5 bases to trimming and J lost 0 bases; unmatched junction nucleotides: 23. Germline-derived CDR1 and CDR2 are GTSNPN and SVGIG (reference sequence). The CDR3 covers 22 residues. CDR3: CAWEPKTGTGGPRTPSGNTIYF. The CDR3 DNA reads as TGTGCCTGGGAGCCAAAAACAGGGACAGGGGGCCCCCGAACTCCCTCTGGAAACACCATATATTTT. Drawing the rest from reference TRBV30 and TRBJ1-3, the complete variable domain is SQTIHQWPATLVQPVGSPLSLECTVEGTSNPNLYWYRQAAGRGLQLLFYSVGIGQISSEVPQNLSASRPQDRQFILSSKKLLLSDSGFYLCAWEPKTGTGGPRTPSGNTIYFGEGSWLTVV.

The CDR3 region has the DNA TGCGCCAGCAGCTCGCAGGGACAGTACTATGGCTACACCTTC. This codes for CASSSQGQYYGYTF. J is TRBJ1-2 and V is TRBV5-1; TRBD1 matches 7 bases. Trimming at V came to 3 bases and at J to 3 bases, leaving 5 bases not matched to a gene. The CDR3 totals 14 residues. Germline V gives CDR1 SGHRS, CDR2 YFSETQ.

This clone has more than one count but fewer than ten. This chain links TRBV28 with TRBJ2-2; a possible D gene is TRBD2 (5 bases). Trimming took off 4 bases at V and 2 bases at J, with 14 bases between the two ends. Per the germline V gene, CDR1 is MDHEN and CDR2 is SYDVKM. The CDR3 consists of 16 residues. CDR3 loop: CASSYGGGLNTGELFF. Written as DNA, the CDR3 is TGTGCCAGCAGTTACGGTGGCGGACTTAACACCGGGGAGCTGTTTTTT.

CDR3 sequence reads: CASSQSRQLNTEAFF. CDR3 coding DNA: TGTGCCAGTAGCCAATCTCGACAGTTGAACACTGAAGCTTTCTTT. The rearrangement uses TRBV19 and TRBJ1-1, with a weak D call TRBD1 (5 bases). The V end was cut by 6 bases, the J end by 0 bases, with 14 bases between. CDR3 length: 15 amino acids. Germline loops: CDR1 LNHDA, CDR2 SQIVND (reference sequence).

The V gene is TRBV29-1, the J gene TRBJ2-1, with 13 bases fitting TRBD2. V shed 0 bases and J 7 bases; nucleotides not matched to a gene: 6. The CDR3 is 16 amino acids. The germline V gene encodes CDR1 SQVTM and CDR2 ANQGSEA. In nucleotides, the CDR3 is TGCAGCGTTGAAGATACCGGGACTAGCGGGACTAATGAGCAGTTCTTC. It codes for CSVEDTGTSGTNEQFF.

This chain links TRBV2 with TRBJ1-2, with TRBD1 as a possible D gene (5 bases). This CDR3 has 12 residues. Germline V gives CDR1 SNHLY, CDR2 FYNNEI. V lost 4 bases, J lost 5 bases, and 8 bases lay in between. The CDR3 DNA follows: TGTGCCAGCAGTGGACAGCGGTATGGCTACACCTTC. This codes for CASSGQRYGYTF.

A note on this clone: Mismatch with germline at one junction end may stem from a read error. The J gene is TRBJ2-2, the V gene TRBV7-7, with TRBD1 as a possible D gene (5 bases). CDR3 length: 13 residues. Looked up from germline, CDR1 is SSHAT and CDR2 is FNYEAQ (reference sequence). The CDR3 bases are TGTGCTAGCAGCACAGGCCGCACCGGGGAGCTGTTTTTT. Translating gives CASSTGRTGELFF.